The 32 T cell receptor beta chains given below trace back to one sample, sequenced in a study of T cells in Graves' hyperthyroidism and ophthalmopathy. Amplified regions were TCR beta CDR3 sequences from RNA transcripts. First-round RT-PCR targeting the TCR CDR3 was performed with the HTBI primer set. TCRdb processed the multiplex PCR reads anew with MiXCR; each CDR3 protein has one entry. The sample contains around 250,000 distinct CDR3 sequences, almost 25% of which appear only once. Sequenced material: blood. All receptors come from a woman aged 40 to 50 with Graves' ophthalmopathy.

Regarding this clonotype: A read error may explain this, as a much larger clone is one base away. The rearrangement uses TRBV19 and TRBJ2-2; possible D gene TRBD1, 6 bases. The germline V gene has CDR1 LNHDA and CDR2 SQIVND (reference sequence). This CDR3 is built from 14 residues. CDR3 protein: CAGSGQTNTGELFF. The CDR3 coding sequence is TGTGCCGGTAGTGGACAGACGAACACCGGGGAGCTGTTTTTT.

This clonotype was detected many times. A much larger clone lies a single base off, so this may be a read error. The V call is TRBV19, the J call TRBJ2-5; TRBD1 agrees at 9 bases. V lost 8 bases to trimming and J lost 2 bases; unmatched junction nucleotides: 12. Germline V CDR1 and CDR2: LNHDA, SQIVND (reference sequence). This CDR3 contains 16 residues. CDR3: CASWDRAGILQETQYF. The CDR3 DNA is TGTGCCAGTTGGGACAGGGCAGGAATCCTTCAAGAGACCCAGTACTTC.

This clonotype has a count of ten or more. The chain recombines TRBV30 with TRBJ1-1, with D hard to call. Germline loops: CDR1 GTSNPN, CDR2 SVGIG (reference sequence). This CDR3 is 12 amino acids long. The V end was cut by 2 bases, the J end by 8 bases, with 12 bases between. CDR3 nucleotides: TGTGCCTGGAGTAAAGGCAGCCAGGAAGCTTTCTTT. Its translation: CAWSKGSQEAFF.

This clonotype is a singleton in its sample. The CDR3 DNA follows: TGCAGTGCTGGAACAGGCCTCGGAGGGCAGTACTTC. Its protein is CSAGTGLGGQYF. V gene TRBV20-1 combines with J gene TRBJ2-7, with D tentatively TRBD1 or TRBD2 (5 bases each). CDR1 and CDR2 (germline): DFQATT, SNEGSKA (reference sequence). V lost 5 bases to trimming and J lost 9 bases, with 17 bases between them. The CDR3 extends over 12 amino acids.

This clonotype was picked up many times. This chain joins TRBV9 and TRBJ1-3; 11 nucleotides align to TRBD1. Germline lookup yields CDR1 SGDLS and CDR2 YYNGEE. V was pared by 3 bases and J by 2 bases, with 1 base of the junction left unmatched. CDR3 length equals 15 residues. The CDR3 loop is CASSAGQGAGNTIYF. In DNA, the CDR3 is TGTGCCAGCAGCGCGGGACAGGGGGCTGGAAACACCATATATTTT.

This clonotype was seen ten or more times. The chain combines TRBV7-8 with TRBJ1-2; D is undetermined. Per germline, CDR1 SGHVS and CDR2 FQNEAQ. The CDR3 has 13 amino acids. Deletions cut 5 bases from V and 6 bases from J, with 13 bases between. The CDR3 region has the DNA TGTGCCAGCAGCCTCTTCGACATGAATGGCTACACCTTC. It translates to CASSLFDMNGYTF.

This clonotype showed up many times. CDR3 DNA sequence: TGTGCCAGCAGTATAAGGGGCGGGGAGACCCAGTACTTC. It yields the protein CASSIRGGETQYF. The chain joins TRBV11-3 to TRBJ2-5; TRBD1 or TRBD2 may be the D gene (5 bases each). The CDR3 contains 13 residues. V lost 6 bases to trimming and J lost 5 bases, with 13 bases between them. In germline, CDR1 is SGHNT, CDR2 YENEEA.

In this sample, this clonotype turned up many times. The CDR3, as DNA: TGTGCCAGCAGTTTAAGCGCGGGAGTGGTGACCCAGTACTTC. This sequence encodes CASSLSAGVVTQYF. The genes are TRBV27 and TRBJ2-5; 7 bases fit TRBD2. This CDR3 spans 14 amino acids. Germline V gene sequence: CDR1 MNHEY, CDR2 SMNVEV (reference sequence). Germline trimming cut 2 bases from V and 7 bases from J; bases unmatched to any gene: 7.

There are many counts of this clonotype. J is TRBJ2-1 and V is TRBV12-3 or TRBV12-4; TRBD1 or TRBD2 may be the D gene (5 bases each). Trimming removed 1 base at V and 0 bases at J, with 7 bases between. The CDR3 is 15 residues long. The CDR3 nucleotides are TGTGCCAGCAGTTTAGACGGGGCCTCCTACAATGAGCAGTTCTTC. This translates into CASSLDGASYNEQFF.

This clonotype has a count of ten or more. The rearrangement joins TRBV12-3 or TRBV12-4 to TRBJ2-5; D tentatively fits TRBD1 or TRBD2 (5 bases each). CDR3 length: 15 residues. V was clipped by 5 bases and J by 5 bases, with 18 bases between them. The CDR3 loop reads CASSAPGRLWETQYF. Written as DNA, the CDR3 is TGTGCCAGCAGTGCGCCGGGACGTCTTTGGGAGACCCAGTACTTC.

The CDR3 DNA reads as TGTGCCAGCAGTGAAGCGGGGCCGGGGTGGAATCAGCCCCAGCATTTT. Translation: CASSEAGPGWNQPQHF. This chain links TRBV2 with TRBJ1-5; D is possibly TRBD1 (5 bases). V gave up 0 bases and J gave up 4 bases, with 13 bases separating them. The CDR3 runs to 16 residues. Germline V CDR1 and CDR2: SNHLY, FYNNEI.

This clonotype was seen only a few times. The CDR3 spells CASSLRGGVFGSYEQYF. CDR3 nucleotides: TGTGCCAGCAGTTTGCGGGGGGGAGTCTTCGGCTCCTACGAGCAGTACTTC. The chain couples TRBV27 to TRBJ2-7, with TRBD2 identical over 9 bases. V gave up 3 bases and J gave up 0 bases; unmatched junction bases: 9. This CDR3 is 17 amino acids long. Germline loops: CDR1 MNHEY, CDR2 SMNVEV (reference sequence).

This clonotype was counted ten times or more. The chain combines TRBV29-1 with TRBJ2-2, with no clear D. CDR3 size: 12 residues. The V gene's germline CDR1 is SQVTM and CDR2 ANQGSEA. Trimming cost V 0 bases and J 7 bases, with 6 bases left between them. CDR3 nucleotide sequence: TGCAGCGTTGAAGAGTCCGTCGGGGAGCTGTTTTTT. It translates to CSVEESVGELFF.

This clonotype was counted many times. The genes are TRBV6-1 and TRBJ1-1; TRBD1 matches 9 bases. The CDR3 runs 15 residues. Germline CDR1 MNHNS, CDR2 SASEGT. V shed 6 bases and J 4 bases; nucleotides not matched to a gene: 9. CDR3 amino acids: CASRLTGGRGTEAFF. CDR3 bases: TGTGCCAGCAGACTCACAGGGGGCCGGGGCACTGAAGCTTTCTTT.

As for this clonotype: A much bigger clone sits one base away, suggesting this may be a read error. The V call is TRBV11-2, the J call TRBJ2-2, with TRBD2 as a possible D gene (5 bases). Germline V gene lookup returns CDR1 SGHAT and CDR2 FQNNGV. V lost 3 bases and J lost 6, with 14 bases in between. This CDR3 region has 15 residues. The CDR3 nucleotides are TGTGCCAGCAGCTTTTCCCCCAGCGGCGCCGGGGAGCTGTTTTTT. Residues: CASSFSPSGAGELFF.

The chain combines TRBV28 with TRBJ2-3, with D possibly TRBD1 on 6 matching bases. V gave up 4 bases and J gave up 2 bases, with 10 bases separating them. This CDR3 spans 14 amino acids. CDR1 is MDHEN and CDR2 is SYDVKM in the germline V gene. CDR3 coding DNA: TGTGCCAGCAGTTACACAGGGCCCACAGATACGCAGTATTTT. It yields the protein CASSYTGPTDTQYF.

This clonotype was seen repeatedly, ten times or more. This sequence joins TRBV7-9 and TRBJ2-7; the D is unclear. The V gene lost 2 bases and the J gene lost 4 bases, with 15 bases spanning the gap. The CDR3 length is 15 residues. Germline-derived CDR1 and CDR2 are SEHNR and FQNEAQ (reference sequence). CDR3 DNA: TGTGCCAGCAGCTTATGTAGTTATCTACTTTACGAGCAGTACTTC. This translates into CASSLCSYLLYEQYF. Full variable domain (rest looked up from reference TRBV7-9 and TRBJ2-7): DTGVSQNPRHKITKRGQNVTFRCDPISEHNRLYWYRQTLGQGPEFLTYFQNEAQLEKSRLLSDRFSAERPKGSFSTLEIQRTEQGDSAMYLCASSLCSYLLYEQYFGPGTRLTVT.

This chain links TRBV30 with TRBJ2-2; 7 bases are a match to TRBD2. V was pared by 2 bases and J by 1 base, with 4 bases of the junction left unmatched. From germline, CDR1 is GTSNPN and CDR2 SVGIG (reference sequence). The CDR3 runs to 15 residues. Here the CDR3 DNA reads TGTGCCTGGAGTCGGTGGGAGGGGAACACCGGGGAGCTGTTTTTT. This translates into CAWSRWEGNTGELFF.

The V call is TRBV12-3 or TRBV12-4, the J call TRBJ2-5; tentative D call: TRBD2 (5 bases). The CDR3 is 14 amino acids. V was trimmed by 1 base and J by 5 bases, leaving 11 bases between them. For the CDR3, the DNA is TGTGCCAGCAGTTTAGGAGGGCGTCCGGAGACCCAGTACTTC. This encodes CASSLGGRPETQYF.

At least ten counts were recorded for this clonotype. The CDR3 bases are TGTGCCAGCTCACAGGGAACGAACACTGAAGCTTTCTTT. This translates into CASSQGTNTEAFF. The chain links TRBV18 to TRBJ1-1; no firm D call. The V gene's germline CDR1 is KGHSH and CDR2 LQKENI. The V end lost 4 bases, the J end lost 1 base, and 7 bases lay between the germline ends. This CDR3 contains 13 residues.

CDR3 sequence reads: CATSRVISGNQPQHF. The CDR3 nucleotides are TGTGCCACCAGCAGGGTAATTTCAGGTAACCAGCCCCAGCATTTT. The chain is built from TRBV15 and TRBJ1-5; no firm D call. The germline V gene encodes CDR1 LNHNV and CDR2 YYDKDF (reference sequence). Trimming left V 3 bases short and J 7 bases short, with 16 bases between. There are 15 residues in the CDR3.

This clonotype has a count of ten or more. The J gene is TRBJ1-5, the V gene TRBV20-1; TRBD1 might be the D (5 bases). V was pared by 3 bases and J by 6 bases, with 18 bases between. CDR3 size: 15 residues. Germline CDR1 and CDR2: DFQATT and SNEGSKA (reference sequence). The CDR3 DNA reads TGCAGTGCTAGGATGACAGTGGTACCTGGTCAGCCCCAGCATTTT. Translating it yields CSARMTVVPGQPQHF.

This clonotype was seen ten or more times. CDR3 sequence reads: CASTPGGGPSYEQYF. CDR3 bases: TGTGCCAGCACCCCCGGGGGGGGACCCTCCTACGAGCAGTACTTC. V usage is TRBV28 and J usage is TRBJ2-7; 8 nucleotides align to TRBD2. From germline, CDR1 is MDHEN and CDR2 SYDVKM. Losses at the gene ends were 7 bases for V and 0 bases for J; bases not matched to a gene: 8. This CDR3 is 15 amino acids long.

The chain has TRBV7-6 and TRBJ2-5; a weak D match, TRBD2 (5 bases). Germline V gene lookup returns CDR1 SGHVS and CDR2 FNYEAQ. V dropped 4 bases and J dropped 1 base, with 7 bases sitting between them. The CDR3 runs to 13 residues. This chain's CDR3 is CASSSDFQETQYF. CDR3 nucleotides: TGTGCCAGCAGCTCGGACTTCCAAGAGACCCAGTACTTC.

This clonotype has a count of ten or more. The J gene is TRBJ2-7, the V gene TRBV29-1; TRBD1 aligns across 8 bases. The CDR3 loop spans 13 amino acids. Germline V gives CDR1 SQVTM, CDR2 ANQGSEA. The V segment lost 6 bases and the J segment 1 base; nucleotides outside the gene matches: 5. CDR3 region: CSVSHRGSYEQYF. The DNA for the CDR3 is TGCAGCGTCTCCCACAGGGGGTCCTACGAGCAGTACTTC.

CDR3 coding DNA: TGTGCCAGCAGAGCCGGGACAGGGGCTTTTTCTCAGCCCCAGCATTTT. Translating gives CASRAGTGAFSQPQHF. The J gene is TRBJ1-5, the V gene TRBV12-3 or TRBV12-4, with 10 bases fitting TRBD1. The CDR3 runs to 16 residues. The V gene end was trimmed by 6 bases and the J gene end by 6 bases; junction bases not matched to a gene: 11.

The CDR3 nucleotides read TGTGCCAGCAGACATGACAGGGACGGAGAGACCCAGTACTTC. Amino acid sequence: CASRHDRDGETQYF. This rearrangement joins TRBV12-3 or TRBV12-4 to TRBJ2-5; 7 positions match TRBD1. Unmatched junction bases numbered 8, after V lost 6 bases and J lost 4 bases. This CDR3 comprises 14 residues.

This clonotype was found many times. V gene TRBV6-2 or TRBV6-3 combines with J gene TRBJ2-2, with D unresolved. V shed 4 bases and J shed 5 bases, with 8 bases lying between them. Germline CDR1 and CDR2: MNHEY and SVGEGT. This CDR3 is built from 13 residues. CDR3: CASSSYVTGELFF. The CDR3 coding sequence is TGTGCCAGCAGTTCCTATGTGACCGGGGAGCTGTTTTTT.

A remark on this clonotype: One end of the junction fails to match germline, which may point to a read error. In DNA form, the CDR3 reads TGTGCCAGCAGCTTAGAGCGGGGGAAGAACGAGCAGTCCTTC. It codes for CASSLERGKNEQSF. The rearrangement joins TRBV9 to TRBJ2-7, with 8 bases that match TRBD2. CDR3 size: 14 residues. Germline-derived CDR1 and CDR2 are SGDLS and YYNGEE.

This clonotype was counted ten times or more. This chain joins TRBV28 and TRBJ1-2, with TRBD1 as a possible D gene (6 bases). V lost 2 bases to trimming and J lost 5 bases, with 9 bases between them. The length of the CDR3 is 13 residues. Germline-derived CDR1 and CDR2 are MDHEN and SYDVKM. The chain's CDR3 is CASSLQGRYGYTF. The CDR3 DNA is TGTGCCAGCAGTTTACAGGGGAGGTATGGCTACACCTTC.

This clonotype was counted at least ten times. The J gene is TRBJ1-1, the V gene TRBV20-1; D unclear. The length of the CDR3 is 16 residues. The ends were cut back, 3 bases at V and 5 bases at J, with 22 bases in the middle. The germline V gene has CDR1 DFQATT and CDR2 SNEGSKA (reference sequence). CDR3 sequence: CSASPLYEGRGTEAFF. CDR3 DNA sequence: TGCAGTGCTAGCCCCTTATATGAGGGTAGAGGGACTGAAGCTTTCTTT.

The table lists this clonotype with many counts. The V and J genes are TRBV6-1 and TRBJ2-7; a possible D gene is TRBD1 (6 bases). The CDR3 is 13 residues long. CDR1 is MNHNS and CDR2 is SASEGT in the germline V gene. V was pared by 10 bases and J by 1 base, with 14 bases between. The CDR3 sequence: CATGQSFSYEQYF. CDR3 bases: TGTGCCACAGGACAGAGCTTTTCCTACGAGCAGTACTTC.